This T cell receptor (beta chain) was recovered during a study of CD8+ T cells in alopecia areata. Study-level information: The duration of tofacitinib was 6 to 18 months, with 6 months off drug afterward.

Alopecia areata patients provided lesional scalp punch biopsies and peripheral blood, both collected for the study. The CDR3 has 13 residues. Germline CDR1 is MNHEY and CDR2 is SVGAGI. V lost 5 bases to trimming and J lost 9 bases; unmatched junction nucleotides: 5. A remark on this clone: Its antigen is as yet unknown.

Reverse transcription of extracted RNA yielded cDNA, which provided the sequencing template. TCRdb's table, derived via immunoSEQ multiplex PCR, lists solely in-frame clones and lacks some. This table has roughly 150,000 clones, more than 40% appearing once. Findings and limits, study-wide: Normal-skin resident alphabeta T cells also appear among scalp sample sequences. An increase in clonality over normal scalp was evident in lesional scalp, especially alopecia totalis/universalis.

The chain carries TRBV6-5 and TRBJ2-3; 10 bases align to TRBD1. This sequence was found in a human donor with alopecia areata. Sequencing was performed on CD4+ T cells sorted from blood. The DNA of the CDR3 is TGTGCCAGCAGTATCCGGGACAGGGGAACGCAGTATTTT. Protein: CASSIRDRGTQYF.